This TCR beta chain emerged from a study of T cell responses to AZD1222 COVID-19 vaccine (dated by TCRdb to 2020 to 2023). For the wider study: A total of just over 230 trial participants underwent TCR sequencing, of whom 207 had received two doses of AZD1222 and 26 had received two doses of the MenACWY control vaccine. Enrollment into the trials was organized by age into subgroups of 18-55, 56-69 and 70-plus years, and those subgroups contained about 160, 30 and 59 TCR-sequenced participants, respectively. Overall results and qualifications from the work: Because no samples from the day 14 peak response were available, repertoires could be characterized only after the peak T cell response. Only a handful of AZD1222 recipients were SARS-CoV-2 seropositive at baseline, limiting conclusions about previously exposed vaccinees. The whole spike protein was spanned by vaccine-associated CD4 TCRs, and dominant responses were seen in regions 160-218 and 743-854. Most participants were white British and females outnumbered males, and the authors suggested that clonal diversity may have been underestimated. The 56-69-year group was small, and its depth increase did not reach significance, likely because of low power. Reportedly, close to half of the unique spike-specific TCRs recognized epitopes lying outside the regions that are mutated in the B.1.351 and B.1.1.7 variants. Spike-specific TCR breadth and depth rose significantly after two AZD1222 doses compared with day 0 and with MenACWY recipients.

CDR3 length: 13 amino acids, cysteine to phenylalanine. The DNA shown is the 39-base CDR3, in frame from base 1. Deletion took 2 bases off V and 4 bases off J, with a span of 7 bases between the germline ends. The germline V gene (reference sequence) specifies SGHKS as CDR1 and YYEKEE as CDR2. To note about this clone: Its binding antigen is unknown. Base-call qualities are not available, and no considerably larger clone is one nucleotide away.

The CDR3 regions of human TCRbeta chains were analyzed by immunosequencing. The authors' pipeline ran thus. TCRs in the repertoires were matched against a reference library of SARS-CoV-2-specific TCRs that had been generated with the MIRA antigen-specificity platform. Breadth was defined as the fraction of unique TCRs that were SARS-CoV-2-associated. Depth was defined as the fraction of total T cells that were SARS-CoV-2-associated. Using the MIRA data, every spike-specific TCR was mapped to the spike region that the TCR reacted to and assigned to either a CD4 or a CD8 class. Log10-transformed breadth and depth values were compared by one-way ANOVA with Sidak's multiple comparisons tests. In TCRdb, the immuneACCESS table is reduced to in-frame sequences with V and J assigned. These tables do not hold every clone; where another copy was compared, an unresolved V gene accounts for under half, and the others remain unexplained. Clone size and V and J calls were adopted from that table, with D and trimming inferred from the DNA. Recorded for this sample are about 200,000 clones; approximately 93% of them occurred a single time. Roughly 0.99% of the sample is in the top ten clones.

The sample's time point, from its label and the paper: about 28 days (+/-7) after the second vaccine dose. AZD1222 recipients with second doses at about 4 weeks or about 12 weeks were pooled, because spike-specific TCR depth and breadth did not differ between schedules. Samples from vaccinated people were obtained from the UK trials COV001 and COV002, which included a single-blind randomized controlled phase 2/3 trial of AZD1222 (ChAdOx1 nCoV-19) in healthy adults. Trial participant PBMC samples were collected at day 0 and day 28 after the second dose for TCRbeta chain sequencing. Recombination connected TRBV5-5 to TRBJ1-5; the D segment cannot be called with confidence. The sequencing here drew on peripheral blood, taken 28 days after the second AZD1222 dose. This clonotype originated in an adult who received the AZD1222 COVID-19 vaccine. The CDR3 region reads CASSLGWNQPQHF. The DNA sequence follows: TGTGCCAGCAGCTTAGGGTGGAATCAGCCCCAGCATTTT.